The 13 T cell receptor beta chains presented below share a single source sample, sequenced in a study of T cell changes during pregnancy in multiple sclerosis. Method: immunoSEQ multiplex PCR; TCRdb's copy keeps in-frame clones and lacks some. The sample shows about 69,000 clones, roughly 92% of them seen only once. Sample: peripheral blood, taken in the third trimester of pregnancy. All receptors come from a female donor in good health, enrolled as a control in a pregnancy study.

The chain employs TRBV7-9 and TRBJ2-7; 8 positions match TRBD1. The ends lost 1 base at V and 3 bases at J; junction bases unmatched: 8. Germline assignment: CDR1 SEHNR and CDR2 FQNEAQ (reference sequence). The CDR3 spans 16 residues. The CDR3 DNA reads TGTGCCAGCAGCTTAGTGACGGACAGGGATTACTACGAGCAGTACTTC. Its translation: CASSLVTDRDYYEQYF.

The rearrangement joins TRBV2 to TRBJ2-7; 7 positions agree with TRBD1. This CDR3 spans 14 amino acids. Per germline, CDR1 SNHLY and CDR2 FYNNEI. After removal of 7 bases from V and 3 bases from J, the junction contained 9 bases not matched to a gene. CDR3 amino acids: CASTVRGQSYEQYF. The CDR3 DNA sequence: TGTGCCAGCACCGTCCGGGGACAGAGCTACGAGCAGTACTTC.

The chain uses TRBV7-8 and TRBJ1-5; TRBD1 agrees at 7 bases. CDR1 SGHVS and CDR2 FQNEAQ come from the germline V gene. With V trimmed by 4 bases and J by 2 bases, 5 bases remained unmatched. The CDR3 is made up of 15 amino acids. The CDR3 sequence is CASSSTGIGNQPQHF. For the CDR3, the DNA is TGTGCCAGCAGCTCGACAGGGATCGGCAATCAGCCCCAGCATTTT.

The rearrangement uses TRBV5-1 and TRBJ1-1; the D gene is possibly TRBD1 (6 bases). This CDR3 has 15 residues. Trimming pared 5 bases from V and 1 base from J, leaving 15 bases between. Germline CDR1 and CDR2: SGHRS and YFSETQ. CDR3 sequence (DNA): TGCGCCAGCAGATTCGAAATGGGACAGAACACTGAAGCTTTCTTT. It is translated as CASRFEMGQNTEAFF.

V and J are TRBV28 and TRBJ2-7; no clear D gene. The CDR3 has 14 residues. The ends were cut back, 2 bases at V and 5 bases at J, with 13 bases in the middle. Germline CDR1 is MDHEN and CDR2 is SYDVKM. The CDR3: CASSLTPRLDEQYF. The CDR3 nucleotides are TGTGCCAGCAGTTTAACGCCCAGGTTGGACGAGCAGTACTTC.

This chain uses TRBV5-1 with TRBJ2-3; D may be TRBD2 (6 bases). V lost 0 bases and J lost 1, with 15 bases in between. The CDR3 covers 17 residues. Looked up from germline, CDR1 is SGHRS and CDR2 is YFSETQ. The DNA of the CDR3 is TGCGCCAGCAGCTTGGCGGGGGACGGTGCTGGCACAGATACGCAGTATTTT. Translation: CASSLAGDGAGTDTQYF.

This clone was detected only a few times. The CDR3 protein is CASSFGTSGYEQYF. CDR3 DNA sequence: TGTGCCAGCAGCTTCGGGACTAGCGGTTACGAGCAGTACTTC. The chain couples TRBV7-8 to TRBJ2-7; 11 bases are shared with TRBD2. Germline CDR1 SGHVS, CDR2 FQNEAQ. V dropped 3 bases and J dropped 4; count of bases not matched to a gene: 2. CDR3 length equals 14 residues.

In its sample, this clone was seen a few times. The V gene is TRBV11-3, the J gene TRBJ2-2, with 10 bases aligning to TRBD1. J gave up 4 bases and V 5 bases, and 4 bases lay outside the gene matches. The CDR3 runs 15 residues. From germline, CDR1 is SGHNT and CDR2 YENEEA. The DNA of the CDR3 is TGTGCCAGCAGCCGGGACAGGGGCGTCACCGGGGAGCTGTTTTTT. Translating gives CASSRDRGVTGELFF. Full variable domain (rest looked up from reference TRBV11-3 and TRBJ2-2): EAGVVQSPRYKIIEKKQPVAFWCNPISGHNTLYWYLQNLGQGPELLIRYENEEAVDDSQLPKDRFSAERLKGVDSTLKIQPAELGDSAVYLCASSRDRGVTGELFFGEGSRLTVL.

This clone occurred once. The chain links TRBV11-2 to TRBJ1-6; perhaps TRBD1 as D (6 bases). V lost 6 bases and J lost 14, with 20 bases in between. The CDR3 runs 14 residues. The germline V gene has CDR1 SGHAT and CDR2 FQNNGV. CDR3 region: CASSRGGGGGALHF. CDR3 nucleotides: TGTGCCAGCAGTAGAGGGGGTGGTGGAGGAGCCCTCCACTTT.

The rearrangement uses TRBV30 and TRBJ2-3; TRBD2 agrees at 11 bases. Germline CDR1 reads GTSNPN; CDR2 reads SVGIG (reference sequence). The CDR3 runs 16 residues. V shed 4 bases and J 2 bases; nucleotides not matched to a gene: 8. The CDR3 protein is CAWTRLAGRPTDTQYF. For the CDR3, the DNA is TGTGCCTGGACTCGACTAGCGGGGCGCCCCACAGATACGCAGTATTTT.

In DNA form, the CDR3 reads TGTGCCAGCAGCTCCAGACAGGGCTACGGTGAAAAACTGTTTTTT. Translation gives CASSSRQGYGEKLFF. This chain joins TRBV13 and TRBJ1-4; 7 nucleotides align to TRBD1. This CDR3 has 15 residues. Germline values: CDR1 PRHDT, CDR2 FYEKMQ (reference sequence). J was trimmed by 7 bases and V by 4 bases; bases with no gene match: 9.

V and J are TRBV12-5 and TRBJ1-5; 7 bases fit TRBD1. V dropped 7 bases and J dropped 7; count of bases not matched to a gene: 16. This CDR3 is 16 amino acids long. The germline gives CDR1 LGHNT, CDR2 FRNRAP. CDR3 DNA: TGTGCTAGTGTGACCTCAGACAGGGTTGGTCGACAGCCCCAGCATTTT. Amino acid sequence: CASVTSDRVGRQPQHF.

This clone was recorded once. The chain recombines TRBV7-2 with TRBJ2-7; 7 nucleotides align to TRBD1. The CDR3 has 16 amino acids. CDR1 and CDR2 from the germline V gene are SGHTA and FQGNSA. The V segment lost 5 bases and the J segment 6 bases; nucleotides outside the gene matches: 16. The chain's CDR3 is CASSPTVRDRGREQYF. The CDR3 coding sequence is TGTGCCAGCAGCCCCACAGTAAGGGACAGAGGACGCGAGCAGTACTTC.